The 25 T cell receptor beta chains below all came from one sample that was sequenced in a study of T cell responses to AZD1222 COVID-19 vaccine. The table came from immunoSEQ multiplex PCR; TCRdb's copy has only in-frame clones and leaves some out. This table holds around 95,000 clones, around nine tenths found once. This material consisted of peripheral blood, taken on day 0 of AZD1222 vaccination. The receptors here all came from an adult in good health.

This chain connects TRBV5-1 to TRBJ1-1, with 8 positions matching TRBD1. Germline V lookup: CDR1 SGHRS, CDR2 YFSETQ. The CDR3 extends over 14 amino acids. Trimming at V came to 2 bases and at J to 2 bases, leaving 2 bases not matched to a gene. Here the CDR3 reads CASSFGQGNTEAFF. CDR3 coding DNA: TGCGCCAGCAGCTTTGGACAGGGCAACACTGAAGCTTTCTTT.

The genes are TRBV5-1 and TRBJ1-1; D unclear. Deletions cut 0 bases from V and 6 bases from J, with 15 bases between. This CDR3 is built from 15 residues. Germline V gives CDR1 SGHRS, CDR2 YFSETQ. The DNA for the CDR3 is TGCGCCAGCAGCTTGGGAATCGACGGAATTTCTGAAGCTTTCTTT. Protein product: CASSLGIDGISEAFF.

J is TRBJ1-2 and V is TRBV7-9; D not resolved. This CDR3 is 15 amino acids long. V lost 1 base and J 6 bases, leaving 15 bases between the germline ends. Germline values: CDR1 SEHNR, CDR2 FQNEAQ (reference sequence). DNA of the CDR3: TGTGCCAGCAGCTTAGTTCGGGTGCGGGGAGATGGCTACACCTTC. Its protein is CASSLVRVRGDGYTF.

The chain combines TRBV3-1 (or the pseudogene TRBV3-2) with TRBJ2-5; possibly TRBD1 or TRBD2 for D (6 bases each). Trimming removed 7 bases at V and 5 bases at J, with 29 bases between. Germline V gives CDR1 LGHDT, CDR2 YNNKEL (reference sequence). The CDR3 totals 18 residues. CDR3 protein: CASNTMLKQGLDGETQYF. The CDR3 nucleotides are TGTGCCAGCAACACCATGTTGAAACAGGGACTCGACGGGGAGACCCAGTACTTC.

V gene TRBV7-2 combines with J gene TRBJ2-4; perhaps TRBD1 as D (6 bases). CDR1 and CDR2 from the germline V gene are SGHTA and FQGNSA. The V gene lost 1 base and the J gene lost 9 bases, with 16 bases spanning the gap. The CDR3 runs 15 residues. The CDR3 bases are TGTGCCAGCAGCTTAGTGACCCCACGAGGGGGCATTCAGTACTTC. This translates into CASSLVTPRGGIQYF.

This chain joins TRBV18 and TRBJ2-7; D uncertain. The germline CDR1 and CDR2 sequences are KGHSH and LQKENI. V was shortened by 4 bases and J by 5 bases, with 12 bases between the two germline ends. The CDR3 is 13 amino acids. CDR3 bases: TGTGCCAGCTCACGTGGGGTGTACGACGAGCAGTACTTC. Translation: CASSRGVYDEQYF. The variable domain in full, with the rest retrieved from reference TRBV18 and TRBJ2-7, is NAGVMQNPRHLVRRRGQEARLRCSPMKGHSHVYWYRQLPEEGLKFMVYLQKENIIDESGMPKERFSAEFPKEGPSILRIQQVVRGDSAAYFCASSRGVYDEQYFGPGTRLTVT.

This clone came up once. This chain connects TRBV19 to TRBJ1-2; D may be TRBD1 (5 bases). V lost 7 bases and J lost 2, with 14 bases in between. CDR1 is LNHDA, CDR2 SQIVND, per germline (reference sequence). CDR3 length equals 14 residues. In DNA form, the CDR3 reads TGTGCCAGTACCCCAAGGGCAGGGAACTATGGCTACACCTTC. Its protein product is CASTPRAGNYGYTF.

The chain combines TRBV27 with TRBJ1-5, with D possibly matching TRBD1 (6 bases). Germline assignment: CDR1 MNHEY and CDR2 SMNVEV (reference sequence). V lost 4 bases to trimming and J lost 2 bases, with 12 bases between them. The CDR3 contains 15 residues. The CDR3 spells CASSSSRQGNQPQHF. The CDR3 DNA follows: TGTGCCAGCAGTTCAAGCCGACAGGGCAATCAGCCCCAGCATTTT.

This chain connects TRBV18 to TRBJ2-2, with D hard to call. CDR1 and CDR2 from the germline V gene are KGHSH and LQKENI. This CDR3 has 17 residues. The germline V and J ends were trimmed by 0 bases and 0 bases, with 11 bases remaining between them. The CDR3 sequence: CASSPPTATANTGELFF. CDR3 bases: TGTGCCAGCTCACCACCGACGGCGACTGCGAACACCGGGGAGCTGTTTTTT.

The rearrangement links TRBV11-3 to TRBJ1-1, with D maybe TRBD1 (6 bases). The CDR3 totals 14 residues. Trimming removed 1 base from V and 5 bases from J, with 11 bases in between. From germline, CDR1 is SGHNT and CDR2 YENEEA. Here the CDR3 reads CASSLATGSTEAFF. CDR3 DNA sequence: TGTGCCAGCAGCTTAGCTACAGGGTCGACTGAAGCTTTCTTT.

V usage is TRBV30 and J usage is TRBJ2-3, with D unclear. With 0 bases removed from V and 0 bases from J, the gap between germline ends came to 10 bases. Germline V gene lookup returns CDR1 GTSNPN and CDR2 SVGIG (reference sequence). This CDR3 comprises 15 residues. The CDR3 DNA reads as TGTGCCTGGAGTGTACTTACTACTAGCACAGATACGCAGTATTTT. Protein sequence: CAWSVLTTSTDTQYF.

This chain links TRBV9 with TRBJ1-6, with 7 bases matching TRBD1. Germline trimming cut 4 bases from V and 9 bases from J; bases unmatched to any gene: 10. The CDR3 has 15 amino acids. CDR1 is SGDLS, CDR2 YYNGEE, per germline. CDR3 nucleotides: TGTGCCAGCAGCAGGACCCAGGGGGAAAGTTCACCCCTCCACTTT. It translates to CASSRTQGESSPLHF.

The CDR3 here is CASSPVGADTEAFF. In DNA form, the CDR3 reads TGTGCCAGCAGCCCCGTTGGGGCGGACACTGAAGCTTTCTTT. J is TRBJ1-1 and V is TRBV7-9, with D perhaps matching TRBD1 (5 bases). This CDR3 is 14 amino acids long. CDR1 and CDR2 from the germline V gene are SEHNR and FQNEAQ (reference sequence). With 5 bases removed from V and 3 bases from J, the gap between germline ends came to 13 bases. The complete variable domain, with remaining parts taken from reference TRBV7-9 and TRBJ1-1, reads DTGVSQNPRHKITKRGQNVTFRCDPISEHNRLYWYRQTLGQGPEFLTYFQNEAQLEKSRLLSDRFSAERPKGSFSTLEIQRTEQGDSAMYLCASSPVGADTEAFFGQGTRLTVV.

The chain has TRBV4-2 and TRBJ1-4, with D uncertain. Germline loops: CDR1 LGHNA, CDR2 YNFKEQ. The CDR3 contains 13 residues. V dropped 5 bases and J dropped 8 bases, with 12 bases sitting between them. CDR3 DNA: TGTGCCAGCAGCTCCCGGGCGGGGGAAAAACTGTTTTTT. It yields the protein CASSSRAGEKLFF.

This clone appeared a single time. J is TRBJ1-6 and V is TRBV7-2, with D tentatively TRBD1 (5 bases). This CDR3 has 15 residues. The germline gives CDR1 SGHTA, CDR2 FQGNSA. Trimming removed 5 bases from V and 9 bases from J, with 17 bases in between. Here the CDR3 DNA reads TGTGCCAGCAGCGAATATGGGGGTGTCGGTTCACCCCTCCACTTT. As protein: CASSEYGGVGSPLHF. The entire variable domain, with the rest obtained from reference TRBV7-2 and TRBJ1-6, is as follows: GAGVSQSPSNKVTEKGKDVELRCDPISGHTALYWYRQSLGQGLEFLIYFQGNSAPDKSGLPSDRFSAERTGGSVSTLTIQRTQQEDSAVYLCASSEYGGVGSPLHFGNGTRLTVT.

The CDR3 DNA is TGTGCCAGCAGCCTTCTCAATGAGCAGTTCTTC. Translating gives CASSLLNEQFF. The gene calls are TRBV3-1 (or the pseudogene TRBV3-2) and TRBJ2-1; D unresolved. Deletions cut 4 bases from V and 6 bases from J, with 4 bases between. CDR3 size: 11 residues. The germline CDR1 and CDR2 sequences are LGHDT and YNNKEL (reference sequence).

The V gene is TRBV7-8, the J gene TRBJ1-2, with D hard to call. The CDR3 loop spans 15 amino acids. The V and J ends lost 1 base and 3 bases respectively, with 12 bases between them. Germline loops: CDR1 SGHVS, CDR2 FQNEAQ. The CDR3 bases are TGTGCCAGCAGCTTAGAGGTGGGGATAGACTATGGCTACACCTTC. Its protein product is CASSLEVGIDYGYTF.

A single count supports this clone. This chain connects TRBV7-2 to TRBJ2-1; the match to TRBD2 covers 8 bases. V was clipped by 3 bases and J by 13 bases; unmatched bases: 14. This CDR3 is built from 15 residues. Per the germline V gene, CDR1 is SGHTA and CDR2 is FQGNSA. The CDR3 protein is CASSFGGAVGGPQFF. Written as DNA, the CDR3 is TGTGCCAGCAGCTTCGGGGGGGCGGTGGGCGGGCCCCAGTTCTTC.

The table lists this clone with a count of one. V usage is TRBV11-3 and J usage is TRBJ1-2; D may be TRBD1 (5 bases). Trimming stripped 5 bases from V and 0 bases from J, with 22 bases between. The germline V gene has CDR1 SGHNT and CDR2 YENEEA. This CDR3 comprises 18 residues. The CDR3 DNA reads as TGTGCCAGCAGCACCGGTGGGGGGGTACCAGCAACTAACTATGGCTACACCTTC. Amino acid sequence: CASSTGGGVPATNYGYTF. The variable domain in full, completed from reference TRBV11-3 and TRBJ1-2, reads EAGVVQSPRYKIIEKKQPVAFWCNPISGHNTLYWYLQNLGQGPELLIRYENEEAVDDSQLPKDRFSAERLKGVDSTLKIQPAELGDSAVYLCASSTGGGVPATNYGYTFGSGTRLTVV.

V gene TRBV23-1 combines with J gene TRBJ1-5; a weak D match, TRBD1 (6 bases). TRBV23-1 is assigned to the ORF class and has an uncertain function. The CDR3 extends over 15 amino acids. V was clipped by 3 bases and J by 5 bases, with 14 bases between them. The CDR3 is CASSHSQGYDQPQHF. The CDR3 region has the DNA TGCGCCAGCAGTCATTCGCAGGGGTACGATCAGCCCCAGCATTTT.

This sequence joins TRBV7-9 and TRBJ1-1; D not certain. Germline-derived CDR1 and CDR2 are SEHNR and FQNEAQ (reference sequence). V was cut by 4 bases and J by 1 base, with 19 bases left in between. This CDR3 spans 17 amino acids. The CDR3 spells CASSSGVFSVPNTEAFF. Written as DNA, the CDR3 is TGTGCCAGCAGCTCCGGGGTCTTCTCCGTACCGAACACTGAAGCTTTCTTT.

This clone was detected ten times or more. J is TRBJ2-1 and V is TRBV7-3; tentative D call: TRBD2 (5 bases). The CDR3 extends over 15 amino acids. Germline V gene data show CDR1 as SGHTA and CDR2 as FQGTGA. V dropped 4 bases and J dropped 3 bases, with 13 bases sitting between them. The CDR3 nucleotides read TGTGCCAGCAGCTCAGGACTCGTCGGCTACAATGAGCAGTTCTTC. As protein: CASSSGLVGYNEQFF. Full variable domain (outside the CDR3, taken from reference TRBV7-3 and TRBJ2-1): GAGVSQTPSNKVTEKGKYVELRCDPISGHTALYWYRQSLGQGPEFLIYFQGTGAADDSGLPNDRFFAVRPEGSVSTLKIQRTERGDSAVYLCASSSGLVGYNEQFFGPGTRLTVL.

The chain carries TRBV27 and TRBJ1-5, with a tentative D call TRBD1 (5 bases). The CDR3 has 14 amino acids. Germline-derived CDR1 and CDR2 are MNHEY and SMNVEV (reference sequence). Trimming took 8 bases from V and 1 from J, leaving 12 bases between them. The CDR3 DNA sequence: TGTGCCAGCGCCGACAGATTCAGCAATCAGCCCCAGCATTTT. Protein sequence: CASADRFSNQPQHF.

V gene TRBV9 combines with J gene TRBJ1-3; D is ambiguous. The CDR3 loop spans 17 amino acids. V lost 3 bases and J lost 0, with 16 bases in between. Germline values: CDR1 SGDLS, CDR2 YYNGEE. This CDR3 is CASSAPPGDYSGNTIYF. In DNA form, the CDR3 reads TGTGCCAGCAGCGCTCCCCCGGGAGACTACTCTGGAAACACCATATATTTT.

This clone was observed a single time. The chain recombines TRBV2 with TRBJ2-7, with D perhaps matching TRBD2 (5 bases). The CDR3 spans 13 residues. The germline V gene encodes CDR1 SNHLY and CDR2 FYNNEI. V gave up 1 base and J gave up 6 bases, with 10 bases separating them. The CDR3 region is CASSEVRVLEQYF. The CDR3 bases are TGTGCCAGCAGTGAAGTGAGGGTACTCGAGCAGTACTTC.